The 11 T cell receptor beta chains presented below share a single source sample, sequenced in a study of cytomegalovirus exposure and HLA in healthy donors. A multiplex PCR was run with 60 Vbeta primers and 13 Jbeta primers. Some clones are missing from TCRdb's copy, which holds only in-frame ones; the method was immunoSEQ multiplex PCR. This sample contains some 110,000 clones. Sequencing was performed on PBMCs. The origin of the receptors is a man aged 35-49 years in good health and CMV-seropositive.

The rearrangement uses TRBV9 and TRBJ1-1, with TRBD1 identical over 10 bases. The CDR3 totals 15 residues. Per germline, CDR1 SGDLS and CDR2 YYNGEE. Trimming took 4 bases from V and 5 from J; bases not matched to a gene: 8. The CDR3 coding sequence is TGTGCCAGCAGCATGGGACAGGGGAGTAGGACTGAAGCTTTCTTT. The encoded protein is CASSMGQGSRTEAFF.

The chain recombines TRBV5-1 with TRBJ1-6; D is possibly TRBD1 (5 bases). The CDR3 extends over 14 amino acids. Trimming removed 2 bases from V and 10 bases from J, with 13 bases in between. CDR1 SGHRS and CDR2 YFSETQ come from the germline V gene. CDR3 region: CASSLGQGGSPLHF. The CDR3 bases are TGCGCCAGCAGCTTAGGGCAGGGAGGCTCACCCCTCCACTTT.

V is TRBV7-9 and J is TRBJ1-4, with D perhaps TRBD1 (5 bases). CDR3 length: 16 amino acids. Germline values: CDR1 SEHNR, CDR2 FQNEAQ (reference sequence). The germline V and J ends were trimmed by 0 bases and 6 bases, with 14 bases remaining between them. The CDR3 loop reads CASSLARGWGYEKLFF. CDR3 coding DNA: TGTGCCAGCAGCTTAGCGCGGGGATGGGGGTATGAAAAACTGTTTTTT.

V and J are TRBV19 and TRBJ2-2; TRBD1 matches 9 bases. The junction had 6 bases not matched to a gene; V was cut back by 3 bases and J by 4 bases. The CDR3 runs 16 residues. CDR1 and CDR2 from the germline V gene are LNHDA and SQIVND (reference sequence). This CDR3 is CASSIQGTGPTGELFF. The CDR3 coding sequence is TGTGCCAGTAGTATCCAGGGGACAGGGCCCACCGGGGAGCTGTTTTTT.

The chain recombines TRBV5-1 with TRBJ1-2, with TRBD1 as a possible D gene (5 bases). Trimming removed 4 bases from V and 6 bases from J, with 13 bases in between. CDR1 is SGHRS, CDR2 YFSETQ, per germline. The CDR3 totals 13 residues. CDR3 amino acids: CASSIQEKHGYTF. For the CDR3, the DNA is TGCGCCAGCAGCATACAGGAAAAACATGGCTACACCTTC.

The CDR3 reads CASSVVGDFTDTQYF. The CDR3 bases are TGTGCCAGCAGCGTAGTCGGGGACTTCACAGATACGCAGTATTTT. The chain combines TRBV9 with TRBJ2-3; tentative D call: TRBD2 (6 bases). The ends were cut back, 0 bases at V and 2 bases at J, with 10 bases in the middle. This CDR3 is 15 amino acids long. Germline V lookup: CDR1 SGDLS, CDR2 YYNGEE.

The V gene is TRBV27, the J gene TRBJ2-2; 13 bases are a match to TRBD2. Germline V gene sequence: CDR1 MNHEY, CDR2 SMNVEV (reference sequence). Trimming at V came to 5 bases and at J to 3 bases, leaving 6 bases not matched to a gene. The CDR3 length is 17 residues. This CDR3 reads CASSVPGLAGYTGELFF. CDR3 sequence (DNA): TGTGCCAGCAGTGTCCCGGGACTAGCGGGATACACCGGGGAGCTGTTTTTT.

This chain connects TRBV19 to TRBJ2-4, with D maybe TRBD2 (7 bases). The CDR3 is made up of 12 amino acids. V was pared by 4 bases and J by 7 bases, with 8 bases between. Per germline, CDR1 LNHDA and CDR2 SQIVND (reference sequence). CDR3 sequence: CASSTGGNIQYF. Here the CDR3 DNA reads TGTGCCAGTAGTACGGGGGGCAACATTCAGTACTTC.

The J gene is TRBJ2-7, the V gene TRBV7-2; D is possibly TRBD2 (5 bases). The CDR3 sequence is 15 residues long. Germline CDR1 and CDR2: SGHTA and FQGNSA. Trimming cost V 5 bases and J 3 bases, with 17 bases left between them. The CDR3: CASSRTAGGSYEQYF. The CDR3 DNA follows: TGTGCCAGCAGCCGCACGGCGGGTGGAAGCTACGAGCAGTACTTC. Looking up the rest from reference TRBV7-2 and TRBJ2-7 gives the full variable domain: GAGVSQSPSNKVTEKGKDVELRCDPISGHTALYWYRQSLGQGLEFLIYFQGNSAPDKSGLPSDRFSAERTGGSVSTLTIQRTQQEDSAVYLCASSRTAGGSYEQYFGPGTRLTVT.

The V and J genes are TRBV28 and TRBJ1-1, with D perhaps TRBD1 (5 bases). This CDR3 spans 15 amino acids. From germline, CDR1 is MDHEN and CDR2 SYDVKM. V gave up 4 bases and J gave up 2 bases, with 14 bases separating them. The CDR3 DNA reads TGTGCCAGCAGTTCCCCTTTGGGGCTAAACACTGAAGCTTTCTTT. Translated, it gives CASSSPLGLNTEAFF.

The V and J genes are TRBV6-1 and TRBJ1-5; 9 bases map to TRBD1. The length of the CDR3 is 14 residues. The germline V gene has CDR1 MNHNS and CDR2 SASEGT. Unmatched junction bases numbered 3, after V lost 6 bases and J lost 3 bases. CDR3 sequence: CASRGTGNNQPQHF. The CDR3, as DNA: TGTGCCAGCAGGGGGACAGGGAACAATCAGCCCCAGCATTTT.